These 3 T cell receptor beta chains originate from one sample sequenced in a study of T cells in Graves' hyperthyroidism and ophthalmopathy. The CDR3 regions of TCR beta were amplified from RNA transcripts. Carried out on the TCR CDR3, a first-round RT-PCR used the HTBI primer set. One entry per CDR3 protein, called by TCRdb with MiXCR from the multiplex PCR reads. Of 600,000 or so distinct CDR3 sequences in the sample, 46% were seen once. What was sequenced was peripheral blood or thyroid tissue (not recorded which). These receptor sequences come from a woman aged 18-29 years with Graves' hyperthyroidism.

This chain connects TRBV20-1 to TRBJ1-2; TRBD1 agrees at 10 bases. The CDR3 runs to 15 residues. V lost 6 bases, J lost 6 bases, and 13 bases stayed unmatched. The germline V gene has CDR1 DFQATT and CDR2 SNEGSKA (reference sequence). The CDR3 bases are TGCAGTGCCCGGGACAGGGGTACGTCGATTAATGGCTACACCTTC. It is translated as CSARDRGTSINGYTF.

In its sample, this clonotype was seen a few times. This sequence joins TRBV20-1 and TRBJ1-6; weak D call: TRBD1 (6 bases). The CDR3 loop spans 17 amino acids. In germline, CDR1 is DFQATT, CDR2 SNEGSKA (reference sequence). V lost 0 bases and J lost 8, with 20 bases in between. This chain's CDR3 is CSARDGGSGRGHSPLHF. CDR3 nucleotides: TGCAGTGCTAGAGATGGTGGGAGTGGCAGGGGCCATTCACCCCTCCACTTT.

V and J are TRBV19 and TRBJ2-2; D uncertain. Germline V lookup: CDR1 LNHDA, CDR2 SQIVND (reference sequence). This CDR3 region has 15 residues. Deletions cut 3 bases from V and 1 base from J, with 9 bases between. CDR3 residues: CASSMFYRNTGELFF. The CDR3 bases are TGTGCCAGTAGTATGTTCTACAGGAACACCGGGGAGCTGTTTTTT.